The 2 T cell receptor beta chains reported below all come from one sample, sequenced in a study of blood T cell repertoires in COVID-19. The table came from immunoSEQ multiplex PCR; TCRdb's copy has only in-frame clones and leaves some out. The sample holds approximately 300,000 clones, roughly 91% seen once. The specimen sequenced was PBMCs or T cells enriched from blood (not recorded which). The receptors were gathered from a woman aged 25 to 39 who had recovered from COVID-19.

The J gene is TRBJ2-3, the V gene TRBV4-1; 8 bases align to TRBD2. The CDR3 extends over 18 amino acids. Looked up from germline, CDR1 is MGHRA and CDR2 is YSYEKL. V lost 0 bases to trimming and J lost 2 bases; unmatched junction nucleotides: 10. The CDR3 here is CASSQDLPGGGITDTQYF. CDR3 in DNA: TGCGCCAGCAGCCAAGATCTTCCCGGGGGGGGCATCACAGATACGCAGTATTTT.

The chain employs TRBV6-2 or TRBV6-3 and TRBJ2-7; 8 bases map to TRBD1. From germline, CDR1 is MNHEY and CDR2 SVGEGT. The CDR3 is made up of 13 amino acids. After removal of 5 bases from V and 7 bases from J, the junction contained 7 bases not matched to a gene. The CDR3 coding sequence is TGTGCCAGCAGTCCGACAGGGGTAGGGGAGCAGTACTTC. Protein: CASSPTGVGEQYF.